A single T cell receptor (beta chain) is shown here with its context. Its antigen is undetermined. This likely reflects a read error, since a far larger clone is one base away. Within the sample, other DNA sequences also encode this same CDR3. Germline values: CDR1 SGHNT, CDR2 YYREEE (reference sequence). The CDR3 is made up of 12 amino acids. Trimming removed 5 bases at V and 0 bases at J, with 4 bases between. Assay used: immunoSEQ multiplex PCR; TCRdb lists only in-frame clones, some missing. The sample comprises 60,000 to 85,000 clones, about four fifths of which are singletons, and 6.7% rests with the top ten. The data were obtained in a study of OX40 agonist ivuxolimab in advanced cancers. Study as a whole: Three patients responded partially, comprising one with hepatocellular carcinoma and two with cutaneous melanoma. Findings and limits, study-wide: The investigators did not determine what antigen specificity the expanded peripheral T cells had.

Autoimmune disease history or systemic immunosuppression led to patients being barred. This receptor was taken from an adult with an advanced solid tumor such as melanoma, head and neck, liver or kidney cancer. Source: CD4+ or CD8+ T cells sorted from blood, taken in a trial of the OX40 agonist ivuxolimab. The chain uses TRBV5-4 and TRBJ2-3; D is ambiguous. CDR3 sequence (DNA): TGTGCCAGCAGGATCAGCACAGATACGCAGTATTTT. Its translation: CASRISTDTQYF.